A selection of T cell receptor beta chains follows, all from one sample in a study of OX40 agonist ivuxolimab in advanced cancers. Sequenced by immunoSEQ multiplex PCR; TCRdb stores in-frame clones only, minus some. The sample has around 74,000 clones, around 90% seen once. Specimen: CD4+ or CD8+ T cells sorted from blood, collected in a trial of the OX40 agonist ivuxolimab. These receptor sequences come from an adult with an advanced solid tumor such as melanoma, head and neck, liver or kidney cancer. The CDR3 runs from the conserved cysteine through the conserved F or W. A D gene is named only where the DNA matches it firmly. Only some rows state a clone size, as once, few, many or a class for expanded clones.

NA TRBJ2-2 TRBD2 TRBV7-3 CASSLTGPSGDTGELFF TGTGCCAGCAGCTTAACAGGCCCTAGCGGGGACACCGGGGAGCTGTTTTTT
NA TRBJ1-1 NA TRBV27 CASSSILNTEAFF TGTGCCAGCAGTTCTATCTTGAACACTGAAGCTTTCTTT
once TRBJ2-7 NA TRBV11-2 CASTVEGDREQYF TGTGCCAGCACCGTAGAGGGAGATCGTGAGCAGTACTTC
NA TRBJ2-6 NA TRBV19 CASSPLAGITGANVLTF TGTGCCAGTAGTCCCCTGGCAGGGATTACTGGGGCCAACGTCCTGACTTTC
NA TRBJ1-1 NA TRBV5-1 CASSLAFQGGTEAFF TGCGCCAGCAGCTTGGCCTTCCAGGGCGGGACTGAAGCTTTCTTT
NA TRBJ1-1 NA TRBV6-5 CASSHQMNTEAFF TGTGCCAGCAGTCATCAGATGAACACTGAAGCTTTCTTT
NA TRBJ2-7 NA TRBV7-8 CASSLPGSRYEQYF TGTGCCAGCAGCTTACCAGGGTCGAGATACGAGCAGTACTTC
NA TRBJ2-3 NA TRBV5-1 CAKTFLGQGAVDTQYF TGCGCCAAGACCTTTCTAGGCCAGGGAGCGGTAGATACGCAGTATTTT
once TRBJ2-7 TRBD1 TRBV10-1 CASSEVLAGGYHEQYF TGCGCCAGCAGTGAAGTTTTAGCAGGGGGCTACCACGAGCAGTACTTC
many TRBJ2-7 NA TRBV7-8 CASSYRGEQYF TGTGCCAGCAGTTATAGGGGCGAGCAGTACTTC
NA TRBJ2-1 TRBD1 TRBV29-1 CSVEDYYRQFPGTAINEQFF TGCAGCGTTGAAGATTACTACCGGCAATTCCCCGGGACAGCGATTAATGAGCAGTTCTTC
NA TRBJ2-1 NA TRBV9 CASRGSPVNEQFF TGTGCCAGCAGGGGATCTCCGGTGAATGAGCAGTTCTTC
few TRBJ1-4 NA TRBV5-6 CASSLGGRVKNEKLFF TGTGCCAGCAGCTTGGGAGGCAGAGTCAAGAATGAAAAACTGTTTTTT
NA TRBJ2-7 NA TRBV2 CASGAYEQYF TGTGCCAGCGGGGCGTACGAGCAGTACTTC
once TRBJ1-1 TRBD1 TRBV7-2 CASSLEGTGGYQAFF TGTGCCAGCAGCTTAGAAGGGACAGGGGGATATCAAGCTTTCTTT
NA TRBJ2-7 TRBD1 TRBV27 CASGRGTDYEQYF TGTGCCAGCGGAAGGGGGACAGACTACGAGCAGTACTTC
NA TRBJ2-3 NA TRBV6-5 CASSTGWGITDTQYF TGTGCCAGCAGTACCGGGTGGGGAATCACAGATACGCAGTATTTT
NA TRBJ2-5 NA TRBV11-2 CASSLSSQETQYF TGTGCCAGCAGCTTGTCCAGTCAAGAGACCCAGTACTTC
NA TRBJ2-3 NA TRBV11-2 CASRSPELAWAMQYF TGTGCCAGCAGGTCCCCGGAGCTAGCGTGGGCCATGCAGTATTTT
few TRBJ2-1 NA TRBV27 CASSIIGNEQFF TGTGCCAGCAGTATAATAGGGAATGAGCAGTTCTTC
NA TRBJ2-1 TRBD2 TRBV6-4 CASSGKLAGYNEQFF TGTGCCAGCAGTGGGAAACTAGCGGGGTACAATGAGCAGTTCTTC
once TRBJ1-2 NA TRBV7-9 CASSSPGGEVFGYTF TGTGCCAGCAGCTCCCCGGGAGGGGAAGTTTTCGGCTACACCTTC
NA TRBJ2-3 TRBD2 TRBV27 CASSFISPSGGLDTQYF TGTGCCAGCAGTTTCATTTCGCCTAGCGGGGGGTTAGATACGCAGTATTTT
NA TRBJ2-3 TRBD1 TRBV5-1 CASREGALVTDTQYF TGCGCCAGCAGAGAGGGGGCCTTAGTCACAGATACGCAGTATTTT
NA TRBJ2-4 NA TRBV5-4 CASSPGTILSKNIQYF TGTGCCAGCAGCCCGGGGACCATACTTTCCAAAAACATTCAGTACTTC
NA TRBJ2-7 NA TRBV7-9 CASSLGNFEQYF TGTGCCAGCAGCTTGGGGAACTTCGAGCAGTACTTC
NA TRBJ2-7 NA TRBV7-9 CASSFDSYEQYF TGTGCCAGCAGCTTCGACTCCTACGAGCAGTACTTC
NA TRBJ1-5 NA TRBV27 CASSLTSVLLQPQHF TGTGCCAGCAGTTTAACATCAGTTCTACTTCAGCCCCAGCATTTT
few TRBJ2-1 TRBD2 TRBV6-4 CASSRTSGDYNEQFF TGTGCCAGCAGCCGGACTAGCGGGGACTACAATGAGCAGTTCTTC
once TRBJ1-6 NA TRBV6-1 CASSEAGGPVNNSPLHF TGTGCCAGCAGTGAAGCTGGAGGTCCGGTGAATAATTCACCCCTCCACTTT
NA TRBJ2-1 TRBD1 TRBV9 CASSHSGGTGPHEQFF TGTGCCAGCAGCCACTCAGGGGGGACAGGTCCTCATGAGCAGTTCTTC